A single sample gave rise to the 29 T cell receptor beta chains below, sequenced in a study of T-cell memory formation after mild COVID-19. TCRdb passed the 5' RACE reads through MiXCR, listing each CDR3 protein once. Of 350,000 to 500,000 distinct CDR3 sequences in the sample, roughly 20% were seen once. Sequencing input: PBMCs or a T cell subset sorted from them (not recorded which). Every receptor here comes from an adult woman who had mild COVID-19 (a few samples of this study predate the infection). Cell type and time point are not known.

The V gene is TRBV6-2 or TRBV6-3, the J gene TRBJ2-7; TRBD1 agrees at 7 bases. CDR3 length: 14 residues. Per germline, CDR1 MNHEY and CDR2 SVGEGT. V was pared by 6 bases and J by 1 base, with 6 bases of the junction left unmatched. CDR3: CASRRTGASYEQYF. The CDR3 DNA is TGTGCCAGCAGGAGAACAGGGGCATCCTACGAGCAGTACTTC.

The V call is TRBV5-8, the J call TRBJ2-1, with D tentatively TRBD2 (6 bases). The ends were cut back, 0 bases at V and 2 bases at J, with 9 bases in the middle. There are 15 residues in the CDR3. In germline, CDR1 is SGHTS, CDR2 YDEGEE. This chain's CDR3 is CASSLGGVPYNEQFF. In DNA, the CDR3 is TGTGCCAGCAGCTTGGGGGGGGTGCCCTACAATGAGCAGTTCTTC.

This chain connects TRBV5-1 to TRBJ1-5; possibly TRBD1 for D (6 bases). Germline CDR1 SGHRS, CDR2 YFSETQ. This CDR3 has 16 amino acids. The V end was cut by 4 bases, the J end by 1 base, with 15 bases between. In nucleotides, the CDR3 is TGCGCCAGCAGCCCCGACGGGGGCGTAAGCAATCAGCCCCAGCATTTT. Translating gives CASSPDGGVSNQPQHF.

This clonotype occurred a few times. The rearrangement joins TRBV7-9 to TRBJ2-5, with 12 bases identical to TRBD2. The length of the CDR3 is 16 residues. CDR1 SEHNR and CDR2 FQNEAQ come from the germline V gene (reference sequence). Germline trimming cut 5 bases from V and 0 bases from J; bases unmatched to any gene: 4. The CDR3 protein is CASSPGLAGNQETQYF. CDR3 coding DNA: TGTGCCAGCAGCCCGGGACTAGCGGGCAACCAAGAGACCCAGTACTTC.

The CDR3 nucleotides are TGTGCCAGCATTCCGGGACAGGACATCACCGGGGAGCTGTTTTTT. This translates into CASIPGQDITGELFF. The V gene is TRBV5-5, the J gene TRBJ2-2; 8 bases match TRBD1. CDR1 SGHKS and CDR2 YYEKEE come from the germline V gene (reference sequence). J was trimmed by 4 bases and V by 6 bases; bases with no gene match: 8. The CDR3 length is 15 residues.

The sample holds a few counts of this clonotype. The chain uses TRBV20-1 and TRBJ1-2, with D possibly matching TRBD1 (5 bases). Germline CDR1 is DFQATT and CDR2 is SNEGSKA (reference sequence). This CDR3 comprises 15 residues. V lost 0 bases and J 3 bases, leaving 14 bases between the germline ends. The CDR3 bases are TGCAGTGCTAGAGATTTGCTAGGGACGGACTATGGCTACACCTTC. It yields the protein CSARDLLGTDYGYTF.

The chain uses TRBV20-1 and TRBJ2-7, with 7 positions matching TRBD1. V shed 5 bases and J 5 bases; nucleotides not matched to a gene: 9. Germline-derived CDR1 and CDR2 are DFQATT and SNEGSKA (reference sequence). CDR3 length: 13 residues. CDR3 DNA sequence: TGCAGTGCTCCGAGACAGGGCCGGGACGAGCAGTACTTC. Amino acids: CSAPRQGRDEQYF.

This clonotype has only a few counts. The CDR3 bases are TGCGCCAGCAGCCAGGAGAGAGACAGGGTAGGAACCGGGGAGCTGTTTTTT. This codes for CASSQERDRVGTGELFF. V is TRBV4-1 and J is TRBJ2-2; 7 positions agree with TRBD1. With 3 bases clipped from V and 5 bases from J, the junction kept 12 bases outside the gene matches. The length of the CDR3 is 17 residues. Germline CDR1 reads MGHRA; CDR2 reads YSYEKL.

The chain is built from TRBV5-1 and TRBJ2-7; 10 bases line up with TRBD1. After removal of 4 bases from V and 5 bases from J, the junction contained 12 bases not matched to a gene. The V gene's germline CDR1 is SGHRS and CDR2 YFSETQ. This CDR3 spans 16 amino acids. As DNA, the CDR3 is TGCGCCAGCAGCCCCGCACACGGGACAGGGGAGGACGAGCAGTACTTC. As protein: CASSPAHGTGEDEQYF.

This clonotype has a handful of counts. The gene calls are TRBV19 and TRBJ2-5, with 9 bases identical to TRBD1. The V gene's germline CDR1 is LNHDA and CDR2 SQIVND (reference sequence). V shed 5 bases and J 0 bases; nucleotides not matched to a gene: 7. The CDR3 loop spans 16 amino acids. The CDR3 here is CASSAMGTGYQETQYF. The CDR3 nucleotides read TGTGCCAGTAGTGCGATGGGGACAGGGTACCAAGAGACCCAGTACTTC.

The chain is built from TRBV20-1 and TRBJ2-3; D is ambiguous. This CDR3 contains 15 residues. Germline loops: CDR1 DFQATT, CDR2 SNEGSKA (reference sequence). Trimming removed 5 bases at V and 0 bases at J, with 15 bases between. CDR3 region: CSAAPLYRSTDTQYF. As DNA, the CDR3 is TGCAGTGCTGCTCCCCTCTACCGTAGCACAGATACGCAGTATTTT.

This clonotype has only a few counts. The V call is TRBV9, the J call TRBJ2-3; D may be TRBD2 (6 bases). Per the germline V gene, CDR1 is SGDLS and CDR2 is YYNGEE. The CDR3 runs to 13 residues. V shed 4 bases and J shed 5 bases, with 11 bases lying between them. This CDR3 reads CASSRYGGDTQYF. DNA of the CDR3: TGTGCCAGCAGCCGCTACGGGGGAGATACGCAGTATTTT.

The V and J genes are TRBV5-5 and TRBJ1-5, with 11 bases aligning to TRBD1. The J segment lost 7 bases and the V segment lost 0 bases, leaving 6 bases of the junction unmatched. This CDR3 comprises 16 residues. Per the germline V gene, CDR1 is SGHKS and CDR2 is YYEKEE (reference sequence). The CDR3 DNA sequence: TGTGCCAGCAGCTTGGGGGCCGGGACAGGGGGGCAGCCCCAGCATTTT. Its protein product is CASSLGAGTGGQPQHF. Filled out from reference TRBV5-5 and TRBJ1-5, the complete variable domain reads DAGVTQSPTHLIKTRGQQVTLRCSPISGHKSVSWYQQVLGQGPQFIFQYYEKEERGRGNFPDRFSARQFPNYSSELNVNALLLGDSALYLCASSLGAGTGGQPQHFGDGTRLSIL.

This clonotype was seen a few times. The chain carries TRBV20-1 and TRBJ1-1; D uncertain. Trimming removed 0 bases at V and 0 bases at J, with 11 bases between. Germline values: CDR1 DFQATT, CDR2 SNEGSKA (reference sequence). The CDR3 sequence is 15 residues long. CDR3 DNA: TGCAGTGCTAGAGATCGGAGACAACTGAACACTGAAGCTTTCTTT. Its translation: CSARDRRQLNTEAFF.

This clonotype has more than one count but fewer than ten. J is TRBJ2-5 and V is TRBV7-3; 8 bases are shared with TRBD2. The germline CDR1 and CDR2 sequences are SGHTA and FQGTGA. Losses at the gene ends were 8 bases for V and 5 bases for J; bases not matched to a gene: 10. CDR3 length: 14 residues. CDR3 DNA sequence: TGTGCCAGCTCCGCCCGGCCGGGAGGGGAGACCCAGTACTTC. It codes for CASSARPGGETQYF.

Note on this clonotype: A junction end diverges from the germline sequence, so it may reflect a read error. The chain recombines TRBV6-5 with TRBJ1-2; 9 positions match TRBD1. CDR3 length: 14 residues. Germline V gene lookup returns CDR1 MNHEY and CDR2 SVGAGI. The CDR3 region is CASSWSPTGGEISF. The CDR3 bases are TGTGCCAGCAGTTGGAGCCCGACAGGGGGAGAAATCTCCTTC.

This chain connects TRBV27 to TRBJ2-1, with D perhaps TRBD2 (6 bases). The germline gives CDR1 MNHEY, CDR2 SMNVEV (reference sequence). This CDR3 region has 14 residues. The ends were cut back, 1 base at V and 6 bases at J, with 10 bases in the middle. CDR3 amino acids: CASSLYRGSNEQFF. The DNA for the CDR3 is TGTGCCAGCAGTTTATATCGGGGGAGCAATGAGCAGTTCTTC.

To note about this clonotype: The junction and the germline gene differ at one end; a read error may be behind it. The chain carries TRBV7-9 and TRBJ2-3; 13 bases map to TRBD2. Germline V CDR1 and CDR2: SEHNR, FQNEAQ (reference sequence). This CDR3 is built from 17 residues. As DNA, the CDR3 is TGTGCCAGCAGCGCATTCGGACTAGCGGGAGAGACAGATACGCGGTATTTT. Its protein product is CASSAFGLAGETDTRYF.

The V gene is TRBV7-9, the J gene TRBJ1-1; no firm D call. This CDR3 is 17 amino acids long. The V end lost 8 bases, the J end lost 2 bases, and 24 bases lay between the germline ends. Germline values: CDR1 SEHNR, CDR2 FQNEAQ (reference sequence). The CDR3 is CASRTNLDGPFNTEAFF. The CDR3 DNA reads as TGTGCCAGCCGGACTAACCTCGACGGACCCTTTAACACTGAAGCTTTCTTT. Full variable domain (outside the CDR3, taken from reference TRBV7-9 and TRBJ1-1): DTGVSQNPRHKITKRGQNVTFRCDPISEHNRLYWYRQTLGQGPEFLTYFQNEAQLEKSRLLSDRFSAERPKGSFSTLEIQRTEQGDSAMYLCASRTNLDGPFNTEAFFGQGTRLTVV.

J is TRBJ2-5 and V is TRBV7-3, with unresolved D. Germline V gene sequence: CDR1 SGHTA, CDR2 FQGTGA. The CDR3 has 13 amino acids. The V end lost 2 bases, the J end lost 4 bases, and 8 bases lay between the germline ends. The CDR3 here is CASSLYTAETQYF. CDR3 in DNA: TGTGCCAGCAGCTTATATACTGCAGAGACCCAGTACTTC.

This clonotype was observed many times. The chain has TRBV5-1 and TRBJ1-1; TRBD1 matches at 8 bases. The CDR3 is 17 residues long. Germline CDR1 reads SGHRS; CDR2 reads YFSETQ. Unmatched junction bases numbered 10, after V lost 0 bases and J lost 3 bases. DNA of the CDR3: TGCGCCAGCAGCTTGGGTTTGGGGACAGGCGTCCACACTGAAGCTTTCTTT. It is translated as CASSLGLGTGVHTEAFF.

The genes are TRBV5-5 and TRBJ2-1; tentative D call: TRBD2 (5 bases). Germline CDR1 reads SGHKS; CDR2 reads YYEKEE (reference sequence). Trimming took off 6 bases at V and 9 bases at J, with 19 bases between the two ends. This CDR3 is 14 amino acids long. CDR3 in DNA: TGTGCCAGCAAGGAGCGGACCCAGGTGGGTGAGCAGTTCTTC. Protein: CASKERTQVGEQFF.

Regarding this clonotype: One junction end disagrees with the germline gene, perhaps due to a read error. V is TRBV12-3 or TRBV12-4 and J is TRBJ1-1; 7 positions agree with TRBD1. This CDR3 has 12 residues. The CDR3, as DNA: TGTGCCAGCAGTCCCATGACAGGGATGCGTTCTTTT. Translating it yields CASSPMTGMRSF.

This clonotype showed up just a few times. This sequence joins TRBV6-6 and TRBJ2-7; 9 bases are a match to TRBD1. V dropped 2 bases and J dropped 6; count of bases not matched to a gene: 14. Per germline, CDR1 MNHNY and CDR2 SVGAGI (reference sequence). The CDR3 has 17 amino acids. The CDR3 protein is CASSYPSPGTGLPEQYF. The CDR3 bases are TGTGCCAGCAGTTACCCCTCACCCGGGACAGGGCTCCCCGAGCAGTACTTC.

The rearrangement joins TRBV7-8 to TRBJ2-1; 10 bases align to TRBD2. CDR1 is SGHVS, CDR2 FQNEAQ, per germline. This CDR3 comprises 17 residues. Germline trimming cut 7 bases from V and 8 bases from J; bases unmatched to any gene: 17. The CDR3 is CASTLWEREGLVDEQFF. DNA of the CDR3: TGTGCCAGCACTTTGTGGGAGCGGGAGGGCCTTGTCGATGAGCAGTTCTTC.

The chain couples TRBV11-1 to TRBJ2-7; TRBD1 aligns across 7 bases. Trimming took 1 base from V and 3 from J; bases not matched to a gene: 6. The CDR3 is 15 amino acids. Germline V lookup: CDR1 SGHAT, CDR2 FQDESV (reference sequence). The CDR3 DNA reads as TGTGCCAGCAGCTTAGGACAGGGACCTAACTACGAGCAGTACTTC. Its translation: CASSLGQGPNYEQYF. The whole variable domain, filled in from reference TRBV11-1 and TRBJ2-7, reads EAEVAQSPRYKITEKSQAVAFWCDPISGHATLYWYRQILGQGPELLVQFQDESVVDDSQLPKDRFSAERLKGVDSTLKIQPAELGDSAMYLCASSLGQGPNYEQYFGPGTRLTVT.

The chain recombines TRBV24-1 with TRBJ2-2; 7 bases are shared with TRBD1. This CDR3 region has 14 residues. Germline loops: CDR1 KGHDR, CDR2 SFDVKD. V shed 3 bases, J shed 7 bases, and the junction held 4 bases outside the gene matches. The CDR3 sequence: CATSDHRGIGELFF. CDR3 DNA: TGTGCCACCAGTGATCACAGGGGCATCGGGGAGCTGTTTTTT.

This clonotype was counted a few times. This chain connects TRBV29-1 to TRBJ2-7; D is undetermined. The V gene's germline CDR1 is SQVTM and CDR2 ANQGSEA. The CDR3 contains 13 residues. V dropped 2 bases and J dropped 2 bases, with 10 bases sitting between them. The CDR3 protein is CSVESTAPYEQYF. In DNA, the CDR3 is TGCAGCGTTGAATCCACCGCACCCTACGAGCAGTACTTC.

V and J are TRBV7-2 and TRBJ2-3, with D possibly called TRBD1 or TRBD2 (5 bases each). The V gene lost 6 bases and the J gene lost 2 bases, with 12 bases spanning the gap. The CDR3 loop spans 14 amino acids. The germline V gene encodes CDR1 SGHTA and CDR2 FQGNSA. The DNA of the CDR3 is TGTGCCAGCAGAAACAGAGGGGTCACAGATACGCAGTATTTT. This sequence encodes CASRNRGVTDTQYF.